The next 2 T cell receptor beta chains were all read from a single sample in a study of siplizumab effects on memory and regulatory T cells. Data came from immunoSEQ multiplex PCR; TCRdb stores just in-frame clones and leaves some out. Of tens of thousands of clones listed, 95% to 98% are singletons. Sequenced sample: naive CD4+ T cells sorted from blood. Receptor source: a human donor in good health.

The V and J genes are TRBV30 and TRBJ2-4; no definite D call. The CDR3 totals 14 residues. V lost 1 base, J lost 3 bases, and 10 bases lay in between. The germline CDR1 and CDR2 sequences are GTSNPN and SVGIG (reference sequence). In nucleotides, the CDR3 is TGTGCCTGGAGTGACCCGGTGGGCAAAAACATTCAGTACTTC. It encodes CAWSDPVGKNIQYF.

The chain uses TRBV7-3 and TRBJ2-6; 9 bases agree with TRBD1. The CDR3 is 14 amino acids. Losses at the gene ends were 6 bases for V and 12 bases for J; bases not matched to a gene: 9. Per germline, CDR1 SGHTA and CDR2 FQGTGA. The CDR3 DNA reads as TGTGCCAGCAGAAAGGACAGGGGCCAGCCCGTCCTGACTTTC. This codes for CASRKDRGQPVLTF.